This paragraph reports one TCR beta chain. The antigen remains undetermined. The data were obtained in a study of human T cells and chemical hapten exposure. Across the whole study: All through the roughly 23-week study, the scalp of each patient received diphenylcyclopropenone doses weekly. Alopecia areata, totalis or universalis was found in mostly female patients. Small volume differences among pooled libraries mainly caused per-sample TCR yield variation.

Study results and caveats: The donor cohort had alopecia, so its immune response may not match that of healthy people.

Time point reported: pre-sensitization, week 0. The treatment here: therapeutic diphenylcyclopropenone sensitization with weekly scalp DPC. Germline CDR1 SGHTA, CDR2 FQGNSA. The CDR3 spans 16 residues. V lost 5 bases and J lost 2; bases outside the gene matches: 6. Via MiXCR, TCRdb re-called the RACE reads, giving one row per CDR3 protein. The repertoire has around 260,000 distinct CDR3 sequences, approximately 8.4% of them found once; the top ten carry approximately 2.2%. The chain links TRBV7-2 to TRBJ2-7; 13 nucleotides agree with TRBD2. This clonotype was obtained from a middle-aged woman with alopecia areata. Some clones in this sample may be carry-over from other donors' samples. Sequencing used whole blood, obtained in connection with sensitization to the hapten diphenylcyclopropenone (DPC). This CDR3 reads CASSAWTSGRPYEQYF. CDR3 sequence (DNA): TGTGCCAGCAGCGCCTGGACTAGCGGGAGACCCTACGAGCAGTACTTC. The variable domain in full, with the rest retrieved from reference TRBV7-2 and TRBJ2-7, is GAGVSQSPSNKVTEKGKDVELRCDPISGHTALYWYRQSLGQGLEFLIYFQGNSAPDKSGLPSDRFSAERTGGSVSTLTIQRTQQEDSAVYLCASSAWTSGRPYEQYFGPGTRLTVT.